Sequencing of this TCR beta chain was carried out in a study of intratumoral heterogeneity in liver cancer. Study-level points and caveats: Reportedly, regional differences in tumor-infiltrating lymphocyte burden estimated from RNA-seq held up under TCR sequencing. Overall T cell clonality did not differ significantly between tumor regions. Tumor-infiltrating lymphocyte representation was acknowledged to be under-sampled.

The V end lost 8 bases, the J end lost 10 bases, and 14 bases lay between the germline ends. The CDR3 is 11 residues long. Multiple geographically separated regions of the hepatocellular carcinoma nodule were sampled separately. All patients had early-stage hepatocellular carcinoma and were untreated before surgical resection. Method: immunoSEQ multiplex PCR; TCRdb's copy keeps in-frame clones and lacks some. This sample has approximately 6,700 clones, with approximately 60% found just once. To note about this clone: Its matching antigen is unknown.

The chain uses TRBV12-3 or TRBV12-4 and TRBJ1-2; D not certain. The sequence came from a man in his 70s with hepatocellular carcinoma. Sequencing used tumor tissue, obtained before any cancer treatment. The CDR3 DNA follows: TGTGCCAGCGGTCGGGGTAGATCCTACACCTTC. Protein product: CASGRGRSYTF.